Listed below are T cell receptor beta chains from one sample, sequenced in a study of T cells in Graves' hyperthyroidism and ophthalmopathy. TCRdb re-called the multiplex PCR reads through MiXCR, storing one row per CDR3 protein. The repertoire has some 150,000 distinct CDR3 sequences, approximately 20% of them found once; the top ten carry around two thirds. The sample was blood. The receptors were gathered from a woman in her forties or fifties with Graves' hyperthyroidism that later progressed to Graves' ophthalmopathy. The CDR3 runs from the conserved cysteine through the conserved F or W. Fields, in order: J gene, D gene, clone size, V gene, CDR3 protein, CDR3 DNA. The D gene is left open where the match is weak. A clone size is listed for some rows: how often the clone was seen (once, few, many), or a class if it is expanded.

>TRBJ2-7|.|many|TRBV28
CASSYHRTYEQYF
TGTGCCAGCAGTTATCACAGGACCTACGAGCAGTACTTC
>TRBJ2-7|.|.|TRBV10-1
CASSESGAAHEQYF
TGCGCCAGCAGTGAGTCCGGGGCCGCGCACGAGCAGTACTTC
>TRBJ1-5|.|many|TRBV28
CASTSPGTGGQPQHF
TGTGCCAGCACCTCCCCCGGGACGGGCGGACAGCCCCAGCATTTT
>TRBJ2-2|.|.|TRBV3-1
CASTTSGTANTGELFF
TGTGCCAGCACCACAAGCGGCACAGCGAACACCGGGGAGCTGTTTTTT
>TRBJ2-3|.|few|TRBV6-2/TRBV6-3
CASRSPFGTQYF
TGTGCCAGCAGAAGCCCCTTTGGTACGCAGTATTTT
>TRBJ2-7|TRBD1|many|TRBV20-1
CSAIGTDSYEQYF
TGCAGTGCCATTGGGACAGATTCCTACGAGCAGTACTTC
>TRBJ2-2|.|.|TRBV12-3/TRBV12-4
CASSPGTRAGELFF
TGTGCCAGCAGTCCCGGAACTAGGGCCGGGGAGCTGTTTTTT
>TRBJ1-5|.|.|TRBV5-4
CAIQPRQPQHF
TGTGCCATCCAGCCCCGTCAGCCCCAGCATTTT
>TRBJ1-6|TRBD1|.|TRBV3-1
CASSQAFGGGDSPLHF
TGTGCCAGCAGCCAGGCCTTTGGAGGGGGCGATTCACCCCTCCACTTT
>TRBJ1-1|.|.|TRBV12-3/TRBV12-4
CASSLTGTVNTEAFF
TGTGCCAGCAGTTTAACCGGGACGGTGAACACTGAAGCTTTCTTT
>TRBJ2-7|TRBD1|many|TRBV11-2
CASSLQGAPAHEQYF
TGTGCCAGCAGCTTACAGGGGGCTCCCGCCCACGAGCAGTACTTC
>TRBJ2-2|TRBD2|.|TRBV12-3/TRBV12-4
CASSYGGASGYTGELFF
TGTGCCAGCAGTTACGGCGGGGCTAGCGGATACACCGGGGAGCTGTTTTTT
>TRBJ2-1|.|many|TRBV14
CASSWTWQEQFF
TGTGCCAGCAGCTGGACGTGGCAGGAGCAGTTCTTC
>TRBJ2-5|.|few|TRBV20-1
CSAGGGQETQYF
TGCAGTGCTGGAGGGGGGCAAGAGACCCAGTACTTC
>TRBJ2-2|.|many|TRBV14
CASSQRTVNTGELFF
TGTGCCAGCAGCCAAAGGACGGTGAACACCGGGGAGCTGTTTTTT
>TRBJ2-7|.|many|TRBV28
CASSFSRGDPYEQYF
TGTGCCAGCAGTTTTTCCCGCGGGGACCCTTACGAGCAGTACTTC
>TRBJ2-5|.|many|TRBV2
CATEPGLRRETQYF
TGTGCCACCGAACCGGGACTTCGAAGGGAGACCCAGTACTTC
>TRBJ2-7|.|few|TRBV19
CASSITFAGTEQYF
TGTGCCAGTAGTATAACGTTTGCGGGGACCGAGCAGTACTTC
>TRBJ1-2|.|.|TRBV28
CASSFEGFYTF
TGTGCCAGCAGTTTCGAGGGCTTCTACACCTTC
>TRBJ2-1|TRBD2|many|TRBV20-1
CSAQSATSGGVRAEQFF
TGCAGTGCTCAAAGCGCGACTAGCGGGGGGGTAAGGGCTGAGCAGTTCTTC
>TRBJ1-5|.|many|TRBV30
CACDYGGTQPQHF
TGTGCCTGTGATTACGGGGGAACTCAGCCCCAGCATTTT
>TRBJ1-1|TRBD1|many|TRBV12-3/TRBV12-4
CASSLGTGGAEAFF
TGTGCCAGCAGTTTGGGGACAGGGGGCGCGGAAGCTTTCTTT
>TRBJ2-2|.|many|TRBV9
CASSVTGSTGELFF
TGTGCCAGCAGCGTTACAGGGTCCACCGGGGAGCTGTTTTTT
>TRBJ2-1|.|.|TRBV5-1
CASQALPNEQFF
TGCGCCAGTCAAGCCCTCCCCAATGAGCAGTTCTTC
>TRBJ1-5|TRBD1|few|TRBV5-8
CASSDRGSQPQHF
TGTGCCAGCAGCGACAGGGGGTCTCAGCCCCAGCATTTT
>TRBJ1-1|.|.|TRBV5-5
CASSPWIDTEAFF
TGTGCCAGCAGCCCATGGATTGACACTGAAGCTTTCTTT
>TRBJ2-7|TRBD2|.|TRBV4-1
CASSPSRLAGPTYEQYF
TGCGCCAGCAGCCCATCGAGACTAGCGGGGCCTACCTACGAGCAGTACTTC
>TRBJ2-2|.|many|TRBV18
CASSFTGELFF
TGTGCCAGCTCTTTCACCGGGGAGCTGTTTTTT
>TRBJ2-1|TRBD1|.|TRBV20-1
CSAALPGTGYNEQFF
TGCAGTGCAGCGCTTCCCGGGACAGGGTACAATGAGCAGTTCTTC
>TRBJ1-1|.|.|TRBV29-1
CSVVAGPTVMNTEAFF
TGCAGCGTTGTTGCTGGACCGACCGTAATGAACACTGAAGCTTTCTTT
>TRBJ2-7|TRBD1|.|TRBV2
CASRRQGGSYEQYF
TGTGCCAGCAGGAGACAGGGGGGCTCCTACGAGCAGTACTTC
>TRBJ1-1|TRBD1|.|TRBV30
CAWSRGQANTEAFF
TGTGCCTGGAGCCGAGGACAGGCGAACACTGAAGCTTTCTTT
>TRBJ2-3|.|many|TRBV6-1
CASSERYGGVRTDTQYF
TGTGCCAGCAGTGAAAGGTACGGGGGAGTGCGCACAGATACGCAGTATTTT
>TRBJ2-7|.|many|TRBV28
CASSLTSSEQYF
TGTGCCAGCAGTTTGACCAGCTCCGAGCAGTACTTC
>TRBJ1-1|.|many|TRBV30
CAFSPNTEAFF
TGTGCTTTCAGCCCGAACACTGAAGCTTTCTTT
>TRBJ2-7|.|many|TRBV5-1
CASSLESGYSYEQYF
TGCGCCAGCAGCTTGGAGAGCGGTTACTCCTACGAGCAGTACTTC
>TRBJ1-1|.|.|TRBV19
CASSLGENTEAFF
TGTGCCAGTAGTCTTGGGGAGAACACTGAAGCTTTCTTT
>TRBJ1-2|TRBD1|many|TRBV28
CASSIQGAFAYSYGYTF
TGTGCCAGCAGCATACAGGGGGCGTTCGCCTATTCCTATGGCTACACCTTC
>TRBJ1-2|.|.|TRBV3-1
CASSQGSQGRFYGYTF
TGTGCCAGCAGCCAAGGTAGCCAGGGACGGTTCTATGGCTACACCTTC
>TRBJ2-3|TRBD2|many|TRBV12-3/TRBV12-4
CASLKGTSTDTQYF
TGTGCCAGCCTAAAAGGGACTAGTACAGATACGCAGTATTTT
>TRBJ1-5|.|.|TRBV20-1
CSASPHKNSNQPQHF
TGCAGTGCTAGTCCCCACAAGAATAGCAATCAGCCCCAGCATTTT
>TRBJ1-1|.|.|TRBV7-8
CASSSGLSTEAFF
TGTGCCAGCAGCTCGGGACTCTCCACTGAAGCTTTCTTT
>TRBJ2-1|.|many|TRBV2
CASRVDPRNEQFF
TGTGCCAGCAGGGTCGACCCCCGGAATGAGCAGTTCTTC
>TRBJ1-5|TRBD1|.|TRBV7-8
CASSLTTGGQFSNQPQHF
TGTGCCAGCAGCTTAACTACAGGGGGCCAATTCAGCAATCAGCCCCAGCATTTT
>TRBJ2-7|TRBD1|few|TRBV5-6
CASSLSGTGSYEQYF
TGTGCCAGCAGCCTCTCCGGGACAGGTTCATACGAGCAGTACTTC
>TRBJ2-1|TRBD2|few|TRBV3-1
CASSRGGLAGGDSYNEQFF
TGTGCCAGCAGCCGCGGCGGACTAGCGGGAGGAGATTCCTACAATGAGCAGTTCTTC